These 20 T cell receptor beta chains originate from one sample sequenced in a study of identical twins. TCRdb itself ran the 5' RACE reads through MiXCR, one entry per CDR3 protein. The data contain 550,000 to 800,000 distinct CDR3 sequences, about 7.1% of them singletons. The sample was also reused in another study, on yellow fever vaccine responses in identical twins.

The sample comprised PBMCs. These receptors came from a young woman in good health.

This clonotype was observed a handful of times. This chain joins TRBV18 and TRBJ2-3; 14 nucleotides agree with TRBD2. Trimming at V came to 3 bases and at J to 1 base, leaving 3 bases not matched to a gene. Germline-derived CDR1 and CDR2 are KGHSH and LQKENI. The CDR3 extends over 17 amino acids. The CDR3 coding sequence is TGTGCCAGCTCACCCGAGGGACTAGCGGGAGGCACAGATACGCAGTATTTT. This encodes CASSPEGLAGGTDTQYF.

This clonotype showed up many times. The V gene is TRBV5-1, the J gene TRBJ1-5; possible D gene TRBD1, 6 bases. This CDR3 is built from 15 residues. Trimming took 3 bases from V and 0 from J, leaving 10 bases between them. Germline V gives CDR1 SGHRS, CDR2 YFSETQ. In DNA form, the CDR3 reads TGCGCCAGCAGCTGGACAGCAAATAGCAATCAGCCCCAGCATTTT. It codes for CASSWTANSNQPQHF.

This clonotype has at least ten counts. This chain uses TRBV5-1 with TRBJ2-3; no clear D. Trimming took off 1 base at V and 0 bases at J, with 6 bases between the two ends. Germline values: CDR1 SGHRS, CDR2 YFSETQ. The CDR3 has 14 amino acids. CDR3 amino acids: CASSLSQSTDTQYF. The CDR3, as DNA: TGCGCCAGCAGCTTGTCTCAGAGCACAGATACGCAGTATTTT.

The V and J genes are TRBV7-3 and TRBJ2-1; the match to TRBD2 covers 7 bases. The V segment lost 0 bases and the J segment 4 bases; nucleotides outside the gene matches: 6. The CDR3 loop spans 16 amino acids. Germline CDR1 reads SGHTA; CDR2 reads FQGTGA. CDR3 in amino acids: CASSLTGGSFYNEQFF. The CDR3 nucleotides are TGTGCCAGCAGCTTAACGGGCGGGAGCTTTTACAATGAGCAGTTCTTC.

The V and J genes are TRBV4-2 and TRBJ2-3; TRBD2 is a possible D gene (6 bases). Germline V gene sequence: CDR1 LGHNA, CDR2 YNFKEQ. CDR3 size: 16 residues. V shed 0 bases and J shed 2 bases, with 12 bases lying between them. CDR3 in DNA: TGTGCCAGCAGCCAAGATCCCGGGACTCCCACAGATACGCAGTATTTT. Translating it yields CASSQDPGTPTDTQYF.

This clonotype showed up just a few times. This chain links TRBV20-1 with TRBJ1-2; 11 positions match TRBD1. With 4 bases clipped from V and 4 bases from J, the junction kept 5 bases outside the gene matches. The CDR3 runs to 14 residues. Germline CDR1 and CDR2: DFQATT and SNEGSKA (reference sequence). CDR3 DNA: TGCAGTGCTACACCGGACAGGGGGCTCTATGGCTACACCTTC. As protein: CSATPDRGLYGYTF.

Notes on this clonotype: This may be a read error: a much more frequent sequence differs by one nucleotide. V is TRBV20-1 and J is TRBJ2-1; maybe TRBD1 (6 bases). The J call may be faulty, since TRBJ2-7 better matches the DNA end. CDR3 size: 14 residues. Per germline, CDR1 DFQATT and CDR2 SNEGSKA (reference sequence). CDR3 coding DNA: TGCAGTGCTAACAGGGTTCGGGCTTACAATGAGCAGTACTTC. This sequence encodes CSANRVRAYNEQYF.

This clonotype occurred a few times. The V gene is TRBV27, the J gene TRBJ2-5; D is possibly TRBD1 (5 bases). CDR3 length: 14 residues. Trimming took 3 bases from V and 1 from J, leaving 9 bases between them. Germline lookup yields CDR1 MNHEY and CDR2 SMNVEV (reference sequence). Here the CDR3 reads CASSFQGTQETQYF. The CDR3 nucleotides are TGTGCCAGCAGTTTTCAGGGTACCCAAGAGACCCAGTACTTC.

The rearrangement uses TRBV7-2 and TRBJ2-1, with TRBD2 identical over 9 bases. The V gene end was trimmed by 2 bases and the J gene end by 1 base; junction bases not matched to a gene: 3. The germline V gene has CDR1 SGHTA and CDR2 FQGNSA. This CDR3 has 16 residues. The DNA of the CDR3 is TGTGCCAGCAGCTTATGGGCGGGGGGGTCCTACAATGAGCAGTTCTTC. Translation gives CASSLWAGGSYNEQFF.

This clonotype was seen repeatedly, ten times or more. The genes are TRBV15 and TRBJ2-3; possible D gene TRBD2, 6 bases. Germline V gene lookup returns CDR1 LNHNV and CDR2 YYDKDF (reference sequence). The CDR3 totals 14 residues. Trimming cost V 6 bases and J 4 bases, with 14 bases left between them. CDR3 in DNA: TGTGCCACCAGTCCGGGACTTATTTCAGATACGCAGTATTTT. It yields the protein CATSPGLISDTQYF. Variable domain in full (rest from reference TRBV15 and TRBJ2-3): DAMVIQNPRYQVTQFGKPVTLSCSQTLNHNVMYWYQQKSSQAPKLLFHYYDKDFNNEADTPDNFQSRRPNTSFCFLDIRSPGLGDTAMYLCATSPGLISDTQYFGPGTRLTVL.

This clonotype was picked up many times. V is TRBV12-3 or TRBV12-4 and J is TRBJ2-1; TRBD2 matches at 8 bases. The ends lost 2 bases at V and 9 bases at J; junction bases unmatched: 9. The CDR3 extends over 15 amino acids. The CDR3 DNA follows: TGTGCCAGCAGTTTAAGAGGGGGACTAGATCCTGAGCAGTTCTTC. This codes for CASSLRGGLDPEQFF.

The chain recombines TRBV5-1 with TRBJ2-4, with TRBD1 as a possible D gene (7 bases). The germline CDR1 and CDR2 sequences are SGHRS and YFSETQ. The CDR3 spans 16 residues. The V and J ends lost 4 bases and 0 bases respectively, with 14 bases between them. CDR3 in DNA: TGCGCCAGCAGCAGAGGGGGCGGGGAAGCCAAAAACATTCAGTACTTC. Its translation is CASSRGGGEAKNIQYF.

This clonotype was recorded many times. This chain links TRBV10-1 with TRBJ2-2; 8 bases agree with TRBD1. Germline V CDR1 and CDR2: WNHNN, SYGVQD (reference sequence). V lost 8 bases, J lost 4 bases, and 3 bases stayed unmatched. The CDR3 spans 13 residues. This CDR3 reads CASRTGRTGELFF. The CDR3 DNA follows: TGCGCCAGCCGGACAGGGCGCACCGGGGAGCTGTTTTTT.

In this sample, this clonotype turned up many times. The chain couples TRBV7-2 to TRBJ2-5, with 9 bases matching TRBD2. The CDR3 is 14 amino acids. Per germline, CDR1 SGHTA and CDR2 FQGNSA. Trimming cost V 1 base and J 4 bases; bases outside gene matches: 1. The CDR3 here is CASSLGTSAETQYF. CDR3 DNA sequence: TGTGCCAGCAGCTTAGGGACTAGCGCAGAGACCCAGTACTTC.

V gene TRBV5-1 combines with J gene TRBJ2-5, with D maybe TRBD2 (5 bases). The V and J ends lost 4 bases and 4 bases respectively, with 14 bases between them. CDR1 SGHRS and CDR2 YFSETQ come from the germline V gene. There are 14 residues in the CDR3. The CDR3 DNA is TGCGCCAGCAGCACCTCCGGACTGCGAGAGACCCAGTACTTC. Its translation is CASSTSGLRETQYF.

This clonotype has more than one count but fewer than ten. The CDR3 reads CSAGTPMNTGELFF. The CDR3 DNA is TGCAGCGCCGGGACACCGATGAACACCGGGGAGCTGTTTTTT. The gene calls are TRBV29-1 and TRBJ2-2; D perhaps matches TRBD1 (6 bases). Trimming removed 7 bases at V and 1 base at J, with 13 bases between. CDR1 is SQVTM, CDR2 ANQGSEA, per germline. This CDR3 comprises 14 residues.

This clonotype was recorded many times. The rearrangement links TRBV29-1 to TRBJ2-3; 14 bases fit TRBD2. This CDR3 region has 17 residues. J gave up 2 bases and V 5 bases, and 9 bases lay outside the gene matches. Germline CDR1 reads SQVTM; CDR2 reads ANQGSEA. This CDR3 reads CSVPRVTSGRDTDTQYF. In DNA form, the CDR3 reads TGCAGCGTTCCTCGGGTGACTAGCGGGAGGGACACAGATACGCAGTATTTT.

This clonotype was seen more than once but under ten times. CDR3 residues: CASGRGEQGGDEQFF. CDR3 nucleotide sequence: TGTGCTAGTGGCCGGGGCGAACAGGGAGGGGATGAGCAGTTCTTC. The V and J genes are TRBV12-5 and TRBJ2-1, with a possible D match to TRBD2 (7 bases). The V end was cut by 6 bases, the J end by 8 bases, with 20 bases between. This CDR3 is built from 15 residues. Germline V CDR1 and CDR2: LGHNT, FRNRAP.

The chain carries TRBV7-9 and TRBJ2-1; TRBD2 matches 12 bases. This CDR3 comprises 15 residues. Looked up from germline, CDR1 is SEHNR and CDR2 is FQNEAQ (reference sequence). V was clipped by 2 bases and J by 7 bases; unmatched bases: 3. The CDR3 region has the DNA TGTGCCAGCAGCTTAATCGGACTAGCGGGAAATGAGCAGTTCTTC. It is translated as CASSLIGLAGNEQFF.

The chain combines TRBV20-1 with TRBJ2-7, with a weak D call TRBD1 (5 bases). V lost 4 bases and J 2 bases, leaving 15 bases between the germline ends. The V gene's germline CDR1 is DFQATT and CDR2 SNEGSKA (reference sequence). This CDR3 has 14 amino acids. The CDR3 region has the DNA TGCAGTGCTACAGGGCCGGGCCAGACCTACGAGCAGTACTTC. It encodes CSATGPGQTYEQYF.